What follows are 13 T cell receptor beta chains derived from one specimen sequenced in a study of blood T cells in healthy people across ages. Sample-barcoded 5' priming and a J-beta primer mix drove a second PCR of about 7 to 12 cycles. TCRdb re-analysed the 5' RACE reads in MiXCR, keeping a single row per CDR3 protein. The sample includes 500,000 to 600,000 distinct CDR3 sequences, roughly a quarter of them seen just once. Input material: blood. The receptor set was obtained from an older woman in good health.

A few counts support this clonotype. The DNA of the CDR3 is TGTGCCAGCAGCTTAGGGGGGACGACCAAAAACATTCAGTACTTC. Protein sequence: CASSLGGTTKNIQYF. V usage is TRBV7-2 and J usage is TRBJ2-4; D possibly matches TRBD1 or TRBD2 (5 bases each). Looked up from germline, CDR1 is SGHTA and CDR2 is FQGNSA. V was clipped by 1 base and J by 2 bases, with 9 bases between them. The CDR3 sequence is 15 residues long. Combining the CDR3 with reference TRBV7-2 and TRBJ2-4 gives the whole variable domain GAGVSQSPSNKVTEKGKDVELRCDPISGHTALYWYRQSLGQGLEFLIYFQGNSAPDKSGLPSDRFSAERTGGSVSTLTIQRTQQEDSAVYLCASSLGGTTKNIQYFGAGTRLSVL.

The table lists this clonotype with a count of one. The chain links TRBV20-1 to TRBJ1-1; D might be TRBD1 (5 bases). This CDR3 is built from 14 residues. V was trimmed by 3 bases and J by 5 bases, leaving 16 bases between them. Germline CDR1 DFQATT, CDR2 SNEGSKA (reference sequence). The CDR3 region is CSARTGTGWTEAFF. In DNA, the CDR3 is TGCAGTGCTAGGACCGGGACGGGGTGGACTGAAGCTTTCTTT.

This chain uses TRBV5-1 with TRBJ1-6; D not resolved. The V gene's germline CDR1 is SGHRS and CDR2 YFSETQ. Trimming took 1 base from V and 2 from J, leaving 7 bases between them. This CDR3 spans 15 amino acids. CDR3 DNA sequence: TGCGCCAGCAGCTTGAGTGGGCCCTATAATTCACCCCTCCACTTT. Its translation: CASSLSGPYNSPLHF.

This clonotype was detected only a few times. This CDR3 is CATSSMDGTQETQYF. For the CDR3, the DNA is TGTGCCACCAGCAGTATGGACGGCACCCAAGAGACCCAGTACTTC. The rearrangement uses TRBV15 and TRBJ2-5; D not resolved. Germline CDR1 reads LNHNV; CDR2 reads YYDKDF (reference sequence). This CDR3 contains 15 residues. V lost 3 bases and J lost 1, with 12 bases in between. The variable domain in full, with the rest retrieved from reference TRBV15 and TRBJ2-5, is DAMVIQNPRYQVTQFGKPVTLSCSQTLNHNVMYWYQQKSSQAPKLLFHYYDKDFNNEADTPDNFQSRRPNTSFCFLDIRSPGLGDTAMYLCATSSMDGTQETQYFGPGTRLLVL.

The CDR3 DNA is TGCAGTGCCGTCAGGGGAGATAACACTGAAGCTTTCTTT. This translates into CSAVRGDNTEAFF. The chain has TRBV20-1 and TRBJ1-1; tentatively, D is TRBD1 (6 bases). Trimming removed 6 bases from V and 2 bases from J, with 13 bases in between. The CDR3 totals 13 residues. Per the germline V gene, CDR1 is DFQATT and CDR2 is SNEGSKA (reference sequence).

The chain couples TRBV19 to TRBJ1-2, with 7 bases identical to TRBD1. V lost 6 bases, J lost 0 bases, and 10 bases stayed unmatched. The length of the CDR3 is 16 residues. Germline CDR1 LNHDA, CDR2 SQIVND (reference sequence). The CDR3 here is CASSATGTATNYGYTF. The CDR3 bases are TGTGCCAGTAGCGCGACGGGGACAGCAACTAACTATGGCTACACCTTC. The entire variable domain, with the rest obtained from reference TRBV19 and TRBJ1-2, is as follows: DGGITQSPKYLFRKEGQNVTLSCEQNLNHDAMYWYRQDPGQGLRLIYYSQIVNDFQKGDIAEGYSVSREKKESFPLTVTSAQKNPTAFYLCASSATGTATNYGYTFGSGTRLTVV.

This clonotype turned up a few times. This rearrangement joins TRBV5-1 to TRBJ1-6; D possibly corresponds to TRBD1 (6 bases). This CDR3 has 16 residues. Trimming took 0 bases from V and 10 from J, leaving 17 bases between them. CDR1 and CDR2 from the germline V gene are SGHRS and YFSETQ. CDR3 amino acids: CASSLESYRETSPLHF. DNA for the CDR3: TGCGCCAGCAGCTTGGAGTCGTACAGGGAGACCTCACCCCTCCACTTT.

The V gene is TRBV6-5, the J gene TRBJ1-4, with unresolved D. Germline CDR1 and CDR2: MNHEY and SVGAGI. The CDR3 runs 16 residues. Trimming removed 0 bases from V and 4 bases from J, with 12 bases in between. DNA for the CDR3: TGTGCCAGCAGTTACTCTATTCAGCTAATTAATGAAAAACTGTTTTTT. The encoded protein is CASSYSIQLINEKLFF.

The V call is TRBV6-1, the J call TRBJ2-1; the match to TRBD2 covers 8 bases. The CDR3 extends over 16 amino acids. In germline, CDR1 is MNHNS, CDR2 SASEGT. V was clipped by 6 bases and J by 7 bases; unmatched bases: 14. The CDR3 DNA is TGTGCCAGCAGCCGCGGGGGGCTAACGGGGGTAAATGAGCAGTTCTTC. Residues: CASSRGGLTGVNEQFF.

This clonotype appeared a few times. A single base separates this from a much larger clone, so it may be a read error. The rearrangement joins TRBV7-9 to TRBJ2-3; D unresolved. Germline V gene data show CDR1 as SEHNR and CDR2 as FQNEAQ (reference sequence). The CDR3 covers 11 residues. V was clipped by 5 bases and J by 4 bases, with 4 bases between them. As DNA, the CDR3 is TGTGCCAGCAGCAACGCAGATACGCAGTATTTT. Residues: CASSNADTQYF.

This clonotype was recorded a few times. The J gene is TRBJ1-2, the V gene TRBV20-1, with D possibly being TRBD1 (5 bases). Between the trimmed V and J ends, which lost 1 base and 0 bases, there was a span of 9 bases. Germline V gene sequence: CDR1 DFQATT, CDR2 SNEGSKA (reference sequence). The CDR3 has 14 amino acids. The CDR3 DNA follows: TGCAGTGCTAGAGTCGGGGCATCTAACTATGGCTACACCTTC. It yields the protein CSARVGASNYGYTF.

This clonotype has more than one count but fewer than ten. The chain couples TRBV7-2 to TRBJ2-1; no clear D gene. The germline CDR1 and CDR2 sequences are SGHTA and FQGNSA. The CDR3 sequence is 15 residues long. Trimming removed 5 bases at V and 3 bases at J, with 14 bases between. This CDR3 reads CASSGVFSLYNEQFF. The CDR3 region has the DNA TGTGCCAGCAGCGGGGTGTTCTCACTCTACAATGAGCAGTTCTTC.

This clonotype was seen at least ten times. The rearrangement links TRBV29-1 to TRBJ2-5, with TRBD1 matching 9 bases. The CDR3 has 16 residues. V gave up 3 bases and J gave up 5 bases; unmatched junction bases: 13. From germline, CDR1 is SQVTM and CDR2 ANQGSEA. The CDR3 DNA follows: TGCAGCGTTGACCGCCCGGGAAACAGGGGGCTGGAGACCCAGTACTTC. Translated, it gives CSVDRPGNRGLETQYF.